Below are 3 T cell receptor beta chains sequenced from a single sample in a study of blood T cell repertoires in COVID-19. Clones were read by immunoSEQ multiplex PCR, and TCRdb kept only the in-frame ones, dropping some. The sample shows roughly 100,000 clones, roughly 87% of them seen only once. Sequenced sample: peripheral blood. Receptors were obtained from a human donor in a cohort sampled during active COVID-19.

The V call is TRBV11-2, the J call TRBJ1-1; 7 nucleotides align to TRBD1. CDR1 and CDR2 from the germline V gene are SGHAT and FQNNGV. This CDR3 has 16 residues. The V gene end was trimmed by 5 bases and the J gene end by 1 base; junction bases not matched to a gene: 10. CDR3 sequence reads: CASSPQTGFWNTEAFF. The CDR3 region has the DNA TGTGCCAGCAGCCCCCAGACAGGGTTTTGGAACACTGAAGCTTTCTTT.

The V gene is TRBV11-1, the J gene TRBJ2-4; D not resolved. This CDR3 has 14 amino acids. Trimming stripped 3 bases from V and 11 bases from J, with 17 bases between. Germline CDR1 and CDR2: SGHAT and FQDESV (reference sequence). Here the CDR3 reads CASSLEPGSRVQYF. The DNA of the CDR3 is TGTGCCAGCAGCTTGGAGCCCGGGTCCCGTGTTCAGTACTTC.

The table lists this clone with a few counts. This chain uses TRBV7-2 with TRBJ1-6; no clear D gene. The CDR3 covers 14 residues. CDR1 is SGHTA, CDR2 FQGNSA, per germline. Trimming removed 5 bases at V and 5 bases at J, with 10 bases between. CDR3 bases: TGTGCCAGCAGCCCTATGCGGAATAATTCACCCCTCCACTTT. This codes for CASSPMRNNSPLHF.